The 27 T cell receptor beta chains reported below all come from one sample, sequenced in a study of T cell repertoires in cytomegalovirus infection. Their antigen targets remain unknown. From the reads, TCRdb called clonotypes with MiXCR, one entry per CDR3 protein. The sample has around 900,000 distinct CDR3 sequences, around a third seen once. The sample here was cultured CD8+ T cells from PBMCs, taken from culture after CMV antigen stimulation. These TCRs come from a human donor in good health (CMV status not recorded). Some clones in this sample may be carry-over from other donors' samples.

This rearrangement joins TRBV24-1 to TRBJ2-1, with D perhaps matching TRBD2 (7 bases). Trimming shortened V by 2 bases and J by 10 bases, and 8 bases separated the two germline ends. Germline CDR1 and CDR2: KGHDR and SFDVKD. The CDR3 has 12 amino acids. The CDR3: CATSDSGGEQFF. DNA for the CDR3: TGTGCCACCAGTGATTCGGGGGGCGAGCAGTTCTTC.

As to this clonotype: A read error may account for a junction end that differs from germline. The chain couples TRBV7-6 to TRBJ2-1, with D possibly TRBD1 on 5 matching bases. The germline CDR1 and CDR2 sequences are SGHVS and FNYEAQ. CDR3 size: 11 residues. CDR3 nucleotide sequence: TGTGCCAGCAGCTTAGGGGGCAGCCTCCTCTTC. Translation gives CASSLGGSLLF.

In its sample, this clonotype was seen a few times. This chain joins TRBV27 and TRBJ2-1, with D tentatively TRBD1 (5 bases). V was pared by 7 bases and J by 7 bases, with 17 bases between. CDR1 is MNHEY, CDR2 SMNVEV, per germline (reference sequence). The CDR3 runs to 14 residues. The CDR3 DNA reads as TGTGCCAGCACCCCCTGGGGCGTGGGGAATGAGCAGTTCTTC. Encoded protein: CASTPWGVGNEQFF.

This clonotype is a singleton in its sample. The chain couples TRBV29-1 to TRBJ2-1; no reliable D call. V gave up 0 bases and J gave up 9 bases, with 6 bases separating them. CDR3 length equals 11 residues. Germline CDR1 is SQVTM and CDR2 is ANQGSEA. The CDR3 nucleotides are TGCAGCGTTGAAGAGGTTGGTGAGCAGTTCTTC. Its protein product is CSVEEVGEQFF.

This clonotype was observed a handful of times. V gene TRBV27 combines with J gene TRBJ2-1; 8 nucleotides align to TRBD1. Germline CDR1 is MNHEY and CDR2 is SMNVEV (reference sequence). This CDR3 spans 14 amino acids. The V segment lost 7 bases and the J segment 7 bases; nucleotides outside the gene matches: 9. For the CDR3, the DNA is TGTGCCAGCAACTCAGGGGGCCTTGGGAATGAGCAGTTCTTC. Its protein product is CASNSGGLGNEQFF.

This clonotype has only a few counts. The CDR3 DNA follows: TGTGCCAGCAGTTACACTTCATCGGGGGGCCTTTACAATGAGCAGTTCTTC. Translated, it gives CASSYTSSGGLYNEQFF. The chain is built from TRBV6-2 or TRBV6-3 and TRBJ2-1; a possible D gene is TRBD2 (7 bases). CDR3 length: 17 residues. From germline, CDR1 is MNHEY and CDR2 SVGEGT. V shed 2 bases and J shed 4 bases, with 18 bases lying between them.

This clonotype was counted a few times. The chain recombines TRBV10-3 with TRBJ2-3, with D possibly being TRBD1 (6 bases). The V end lost 8 bases, the J end lost 1 base, and 10 bases lay between the germline ends. The CDR3 length is 13 residues. The germline V gene encodes CDR1 ENHRY and CDR2 SYGVKD. CDR3 nucleotide sequence: TGTGCCATCCAGGACAGCGGCACAGATACGCAGTATTTT. Protein product: CAIQDSGTDTQYF.

V and J are TRBV9 and TRBJ2-1; 7 nucleotides line up with TRBD1. Per the germline V gene, CDR1 is SGDLS and CDR2 is YYNGEE. Trimming at V came to 3 bases and at J to 6 bases, leaving 6 bases not matched to a gene. There are 14 residues in the CDR3. The chain's CDR3 is CASSASGQLNEQFF. The CDR3 DNA sequence: TGTGCCAGCAGCGCCTCGGGACAGCTCAATGAGCAGTTCTTC.

This clonotype was counted a single time. The rearrangement uses TRBV6-1 and TRBJ2-1; D is unresolved. V gave up 6 bases and J gave up 8 bases, with 11 bases separating them. Germline CDR1 is MNHNS and CDR2 is SASEGT. This CDR3 is 12 amino acids long. In DNA, the CDR3 is TGTGCCAGCAGAAACGTGGCTCATGAGCAGTTCTTC. It is translated as CASRNVAHEQFF.

This clonotype has more than one count but fewer than ten. The V and J genes are TRBV6-2 or TRBV6-3 and TRBJ2-3; D gene unclear. The CDR3 runs 17 residues. Trimming shortened V by 7 bases and J by 0 bases, and 20 bases separated the two germline ends. Germline V gives CDR1 MNHEY, CDR2 SVGEGT. This chain's CDR3 is CASTRPPGSESTDTQYF. The CDR3 bases are TGTGCCAGCACCCGACCCCCCGGATCAGAAAGCACAGATACGCAGTATTTT.

V gene TRBV11-2 combines with J gene TRBJ1-4, with a possible D match to TRBD1 (5 bases). This CDR3 has 13 amino acids. The V and J ends lost 4 bases and 12 bases respectively, with 15 bases between them. Per the germline V gene, CDR1 is SGHAT and CDR2 is FQNNGV. The CDR3 sequence is CASSSRTSRELFF. In DNA form, the CDR3 reads TGTGCCAGCAGCTCCAGGACAAGTCGGGAACTGTTTTTT.

The chain is built from TRBV6-6 and TRBJ2-5; 7 bases fit TRBD2. V lost 5 bases, J lost 4 bases, and 10 bases stayed unmatched. Per germline, CDR1 MNHNY and CDR2 SVGAGI (reference sequence). The CDR3 runs 15 residues. CDR3 nucleotide sequence: TGTGCCAGCAGTCCCACCCGGGGAGGGCGAGAGACCCAGTACTTC. This encodes CASSPTRGGRETQYF.

This clonotype has more than one count but fewer than ten. The chain uses TRBV6-2 or TRBV6-3 and TRBJ2-3; TRBD2 agrees at 7 bases. V shed 2 bases and J 3 bases; nucleotides not matched to a gene: 5. Per germline, CDR1 MNHEY and CDR2 SVGEGT. This CDR3 contains 15 residues. The DNA of the CDR3 is TGTGCCAGCAGTTACGGACTAGACCCAACAGATACGCAGTATTTT. Encoded protein: CASSYGLDPTDTQYF.

This clonotype turned up a few times. V gene TRBV27 combines with J gene TRBJ2-7; D gene uncertain. This CDR3 is 15 amino acids long. V was shortened by 8 bases and J by 4 bases, with 21 bases between the two germline ends. Germline V gives CDR1 MNHEY, CDR2 SMNVEV (reference sequence). CDR3 in amino acids: CASGPGSDLQYEQYF. The CDR3 DNA follows: TGTGCCAGCGGCCCCGGGTCCGACCTTCAATACGAGCAGTACTTC.

This chain uses TRBV6-5 with TRBJ2-1; 8 positions match TRBD1. The germline CDR1 and CDR2 sequences are MNHEY and SVGAGI. The CDR3 consists of 13 residues. The V segment lost 4 bases and the J segment 9 bases; nucleotides outside the gene matches: 5. CDR3 coding DNA: TGTGCCAGCAGTTCTTCAGGGGGCAGTGAGCAGTTCTTC. This encodes CASSSSGGSEQFF.

In this sample, this clonotype turned up many times. The chain employs TRBV6-1 and TRBJ2-2; unclear D gene. CDR1 and CDR2 (germline): MNHNS, SASEGT. The V end was cut by 5 bases, the J end by 1 base, with 8 bases between. The CDR3 contains 14 residues. The CDR3 DNA sequence: TGTGCCAGCAGTTCCACTGAGAACACCGGGGAGCTGTTTTTT. It encodes CASSSTENTGELFF.

V and J are TRBV20-1 and TRBJ2-4; D possibly uses TRBD1 or TRBD2 (5 bases each). The CDR3 length is 18 residues. Germline-derived CDR1 and CDR2 are DFQATT and SNEGSKA (reference sequence). V lost 1 base and J lost 0, with 19 bases in between. The CDR3 spells CSARAPEGRGLAKNIQYF. CDR3 nucleotide sequence: TGCAGTGCTAGAGCCCCCGAGGGGAGAGGCCTAGCCAAAAACATTCAGTACTTC.

The CDR3 DNA reads TGTGCCAGCAGTTACAGAATAATGGGGGATGGCACTGAAGCTTTCTTT. Its protein is CASSYRIMGDGTEAFF. The chain carries TRBV6-5 and TRBJ1-1; D is possibly TRBD1 (5 bases). The CDR3 covers 16 residues. Trimming shortened V by 2 bases and J by 4 bases, and 17 bases separated the two germline ends. The germline V gene encodes CDR1 MNHEY and CDR2 SVGAGI.

This clonotype showed up just a few times. The chain carries TRBV7-6 and TRBJ1-1; D uncertain. The CDR3 extends over 14 amino acids. CDR1 is SGHVS, CDR2 FNYEAQ, per germline. V dropped 5 bases and J dropped 1 base, with 11 bases sitting between them. The CDR3 bases are TGTGCCAGCAGCGCCAAAGAGGCGAACACTGAAGCTTTCTTT. It specifies CASSAKEANTEAFF.

This rearrangement joins TRBV6-6 to TRBJ2-3, with D tentatively TRBD1 or TRBD2 (6 bases each). The V and J ends lost 1 base and 2 bases respectively, with 34 bases between them. CDR3 length equals 23 residues. Germline V CDR1 and CDR2: MNHNY, SVGAGI (reference sequence). Here the CDR3 reads CASSYYIPGTHTPRDLFTDTQYF. CDR3 in DNA: TGTGCCAGCAGTTACTATATCCCCGGGACACATACACCGCGGGATCTATTCACAGATACGCAGTATTTT.

This clonotype has a handful of counts. This chain joins TRBV11-2 and TRBJ2-1; 15 nucleotides match TRBD2. The CDR3 extends over 16 amino acids. Germline CDR1 is SGHAT and CDR2 is FQNNGV. The junction had 5 bases not matched to a gene; V was cut back by 4 bases and J by 7 bases. The CDR3 spells CASSSWTSGGDNEQFF. DNA for the CDR3: TGTGCCAGCAGCTCCTGGACTAGCGGGGGGGATAATGAGCAGTTCTTC.

This clonotype was observed many times. V usage is TRBV18 and J usage is TRBJ1-2; no reliable D call. This CDR3 comprises 12 residues. Germline V gives CDR1 KGHSH, CDR2 LQKENI. Trimming cost V 2 bases and J 8 bases, with 9 bases left between them. DNA of the CDR3: TGTGCCAGCTCACCATGGGTCTCGGGCTACACCTTC. Translated, it gives CASSPWVSGYTF.

The chain uses TRBV5-1 and TRBJ2-3, with D hard to call. The V end was cut by 0 bases, the J end by 2 bases, with 13 bases between. CDR1 and CDR2 from the germline V gene are SGHRS and YFSETQ. The CDR3 has 16 residues. CDR3 DNA: TGCGCCAGCAGCTTGGCCGGCCTCAAGGCCACAGATACGCAGTATTTT. Encoded protein: CASSLAGLKATDTQYF.

This clonotype has ten or more counts. CDR3: CASSLEGASNYGYTF. In DNA, the CDR3 is TGTGCCAGCAGCTTGGAGGGCGCAAGTAACTATGGCTACACCTTC. This sequence joins TRBV7-2 and TRBJ1-2; no reliable D call. The germline V gene has CDR1 SGHTA and CDR2 FQGNSA. The length of the CDR3 is 15 residues. V lost 3 bases, J lost 1 base, and 12 bases lay in between.

The chain recombines TRBV10-3 with TRBJ2-7; D may be TRBD1 (5 bases). The CDR3 totals 15 residues. CDR1 is ENHRY, CDR2 SYGVKD, per germline. V lost 3 bases, J lost 1 base, and 13 bases lay in between. CDR3 bases: TGTGCCATCAGTGATAGCCAGGGCCTATCCTACGAGCAGTACGTC. Its translation: CAISDSQGLSYEQYV.

This clonotype was seen more than once but under ten times. This chain connects TRBV7-6 to TRBJ2-2; TRBD1 matches at 9 bases. Germline V gene lookup returns CDR1 SGHVS and CDR2 FNYEAQ. Losses at the gene ends were 1 base for V and 4 bases for J; bases not matched to a gene: 10. This CDR3 has 18 residues. DNA of the CDR3: TGTGCCAGCAGCTTAGGGCCACAGGGGGCCGGAACCACCGGGGAGCTGTTTTTT. Translation gives CASSLGPQGAGTTGELFF.

This sequence joins TRBV28 and TRBJ1-5; no clear D gene. The CDR3 contains 15 residues. The V and J ends lost 3 bases and 2 bases respectively, with 11 bases between them. Germline V lookup: CDR1 MDHEN, CDR2 SYDVKM. CDR3 DNA sequence: TGTGCCAGCAGTTTCGGAGGCGCGGGCAATCAGCCCCAGCATTTT. The encoded protein is CASSFGGAGNQPQHF.